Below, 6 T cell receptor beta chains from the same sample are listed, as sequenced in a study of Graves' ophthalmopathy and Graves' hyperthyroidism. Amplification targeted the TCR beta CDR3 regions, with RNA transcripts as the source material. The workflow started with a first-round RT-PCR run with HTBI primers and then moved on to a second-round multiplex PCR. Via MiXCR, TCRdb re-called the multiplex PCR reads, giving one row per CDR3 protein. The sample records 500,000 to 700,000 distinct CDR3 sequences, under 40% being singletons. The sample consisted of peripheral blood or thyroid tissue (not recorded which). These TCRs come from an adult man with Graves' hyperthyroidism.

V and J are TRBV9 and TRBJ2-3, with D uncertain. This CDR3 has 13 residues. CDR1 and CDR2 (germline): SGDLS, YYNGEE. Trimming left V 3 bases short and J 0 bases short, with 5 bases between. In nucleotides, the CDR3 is TGTGCCAGCAGCGGGATTAGCACAGATACGCAGTATTTT. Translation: CASSGISTDTQYF. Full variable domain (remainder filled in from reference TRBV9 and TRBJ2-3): DSGVTQTPKHLITATGQRVTLRCSPRSGDLSVYWYQQSLDQGLQFLIQYYNGEERAKGNILERFSAQQFPDLHSELNLSSLELGDSALYFCASSGISTDTQYFGPGTRLTVL.

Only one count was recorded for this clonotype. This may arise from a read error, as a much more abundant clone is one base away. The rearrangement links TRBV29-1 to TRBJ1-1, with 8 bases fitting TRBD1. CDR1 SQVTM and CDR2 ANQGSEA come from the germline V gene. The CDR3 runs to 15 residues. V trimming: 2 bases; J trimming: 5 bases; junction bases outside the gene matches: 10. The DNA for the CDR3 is TGCAGCGTTGAAAACCTGACAGGGGCTCAGACTGAAGCTTTCTTT. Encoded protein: CSVENLTGAQTEAFF.

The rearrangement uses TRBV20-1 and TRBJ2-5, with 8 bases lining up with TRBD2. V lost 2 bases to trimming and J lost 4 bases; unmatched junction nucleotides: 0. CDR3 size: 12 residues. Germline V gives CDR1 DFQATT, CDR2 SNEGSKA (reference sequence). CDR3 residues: CSARLAGETQYF. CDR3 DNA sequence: TGCAGTGCTAGACTAGCGGGAGAGACCCAGTACTTC.

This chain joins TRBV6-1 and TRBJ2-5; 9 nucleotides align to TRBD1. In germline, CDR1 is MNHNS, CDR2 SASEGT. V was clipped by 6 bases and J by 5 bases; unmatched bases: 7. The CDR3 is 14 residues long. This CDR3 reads CASRDTGGDETQYF. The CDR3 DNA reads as TGTGCCAGCAGGGATACAGGGGGCGATGAGACCCAGTACTTC.

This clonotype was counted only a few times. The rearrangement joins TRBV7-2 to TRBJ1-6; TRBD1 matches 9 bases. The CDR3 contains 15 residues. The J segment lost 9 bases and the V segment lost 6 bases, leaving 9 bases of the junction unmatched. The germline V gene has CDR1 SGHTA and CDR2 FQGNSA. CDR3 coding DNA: TGTGCCAGCAGTTTATGGGACAGGGTTTTTTCACCCCTCCACTTT. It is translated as CASSLWDRVFSPLHF.

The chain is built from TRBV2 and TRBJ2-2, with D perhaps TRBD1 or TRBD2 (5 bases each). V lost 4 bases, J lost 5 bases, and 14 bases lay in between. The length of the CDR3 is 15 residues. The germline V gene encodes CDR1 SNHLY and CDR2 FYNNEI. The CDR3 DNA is TGTGCCAGCAGTGGCCGTCCGGGACGGACCGGGGAGCTGTTTTTT. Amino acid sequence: CASSGRPGRTGELFF.